This passage covers 8 T cell receptor beta chains from one sample sequenced in a study of circulating and synovial CD4+ cells in juvenile arthritis (TCRdb year 2014). Library construction relied on the immunoSEQ multiplex PCR assay. In its TCRdb copy, this immuneACCESS table keeps in-frame sequences only and misses some clones. Where compared with another copy, unresolved V genes explain less than half of these, and the others have no known cause. This sample is represented by about 16,000 clones; around nine tenths of them were singletons. The ten top clones hold less than 0.95% of the sample. Specimen: CD4+ T cells from blood. Source of these receptors: a human donor with juvenile idiopathic arthritis.

The chain uses TRBV4-1 and TRBJ2-7, with 9 nucleotides matching TRBD2. Germline V gene sequence: CDR1 MGHRA, CDR2 YSYEKL. V shed 0 bases, J shed 3 bases, and the junction held 3 bases outside the gene matches. CDR3 length equals 15 residues. This CDR3 reads CASSQDLLAGYEQYF. The CDR3 coding sequence is TGCGCCAGCAGCCAAGACCTACTAGCGGGCTACGAGCAGTACTTC.

The chain recombines TRBV30 with TRBJ2-3, with 7 bases identical to TRBD2. The CDR3 contains 13 residues. Germline CDR1 and CDR2: GTSNPN and SVGIG (reference sequence). V was clipped by 3 bases and J by 7 bases; unmatched bases: 7. Here the CDR3 reads CAWSRGRAHTQYF. The CDR3, as DNA: TGTGCCTGGAGCAGAGGGAGGGCCCATACGCAGTATTTT.

This chain joins TRBV2 and TRBJ2-7; TRBD1 aligns across 9 bases. Trimming removed 5 bases from V and 1 base from J; junction bases left unmatched: 9. This CDR3 has 16 amino acids. Germline V lookup: CDR1 SNHLY, CDR2 FYNNEI. The CDR3 nucleotides read TGTGCCAGCAGTCCAAACACTGGACAGGGGTCCTACGAGCAGTACTTC. It translates to CASSPNTGQGSYEQYF. Full variable domain (outside the CDR3, taken from reference TRBV2 and TRBJ2-7): EPEVTQTPSHQVTQMGQEVILRCVPISNHLYFYWYRQILGQKVEFLVSFYNNEISEKSEIFDDQFSVERPDGSNFTLKIRSTKLEDSAMYFCASSPNTGQGSYEQYFGPGTRLTVT.

The chain uses TRBV5-1 and TRBJ1-5; D is uncertain. V lost 1 base to trimming and J lost 6 bases, with 11 bases between them. The CDR3 has 14 residues. Germline CDR1 SGHRS, CDR2 YFSETQ. CDR3 sequence: CASSLNPGAQPQHF. CDR3 sequence (DNA): TGCGCCAGCAGCTTGAATCCGGGTGCTCAGCCCCAGCATTTT.

The rearrangement uses TRBV2 and TRBJ1-4; D remains unclear. The germline CDR1 and CDR2 sequences are SNHLY and FYNNEI. This CDR3 comprises 12 residues. V lost 7 bases, J lost 0 bases, and 3 bases lay in between. Written as DNA, the CDR3 is TGTGCCAGCACCGCAACTAATGAAAAACTGTTTTTT. Its translation is CASTATNEKLFF.

V gene TRBV5-4 combines with J gene TRBJ2-7, with TRBD1 matching over 7 bases. After removal of 0 bases from V and 0 bases from J, the junction contained 9 bases not matched to a gene. This CDR3 comprises 17 residues. The germline V gene has CDR1 SGHNT and CDR2 YYREEE (reference sequence). CDR3 sequence: CASSLVTGTVSSYEQYF. DNA for the CDR3: TGTGCCAGCAGCTTGGTGACCGGGACAGTGAGCTCCTACGAGCAGTACTTC.

For the CDR3, the DNA is TGTGCCAGCAGCTCGAGGGGACTAGTAGTAAGCGAGCAGTACTTC. Protein sequence: CASSSRGLVVSEQYF. The rearrangement uses TRBV7-2 and TRBJ2-7; 8 bases agree with TRBD2. Germline trimming cut 4 bases from V and 6 bases from J; bases unmatched to any gene: 11. Germline assignment: CDR1 SGHTA and CDR2 FQGNSA. The CDR3 sequence is 15 residues long.

The chain employs TRBV4-3 and TRBJ1-2, with 7 bases fitting TRBD1. This CDR3 has 15 residues. V lost 1 base and J lost 2; bases outside the gene matches: 4. Germline CDR1 and CDR2: LGHNA and YSLEER. The CDR3 nucleotides are TGCGCCAGCAGCCAAGGGGCAGGGGGAAACTATGGCTACACCTTC. It yields the protein CASSQGAGGNYGYTF.